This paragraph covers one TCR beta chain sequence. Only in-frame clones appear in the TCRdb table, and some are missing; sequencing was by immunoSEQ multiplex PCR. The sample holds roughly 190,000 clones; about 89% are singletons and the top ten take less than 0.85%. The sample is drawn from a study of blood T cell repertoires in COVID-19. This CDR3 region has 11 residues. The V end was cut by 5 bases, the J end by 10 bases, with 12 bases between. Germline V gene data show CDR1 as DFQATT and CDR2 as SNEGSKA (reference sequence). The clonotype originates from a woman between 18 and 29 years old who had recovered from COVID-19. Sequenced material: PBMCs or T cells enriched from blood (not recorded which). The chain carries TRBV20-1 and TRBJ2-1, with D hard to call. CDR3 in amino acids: CSAPLPIEQFF. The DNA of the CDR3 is TGCAGTGCTCCACTACCGATAGAGCAGTTCTTC.